The source of this T cell receptor (beta chain) is a study of T cells in Graves' hyperthyroidism and ophthalmopathy. Regions amplified from RNA transcripts were the TCR beta CDR3 regions. The TCR CDR3 was amplified in a first-round RT-PCR using the HTBI primer set. From the multiplex PCR reads, TCRdb called clonotypes with MiXCR, one entry per CDR3 protein. This table holds approximately 520,000 distinct CDR3 sequences, around 20% found once. The specimen was blood. The sequence derives from a man aged 18-30 years with Graves' hyperthyroidism.

Here the CDR3 reads CASSFPFGEQYF. The CDR3 DNA is TGTGCCAGCAGTTTCCCCTTCGGGGAGCAGTACTTC. The rearrangement joins TRBV27 to TRBJ2-7; the D is unclear. Between the trimmed V and J ends, which lost 3 bases and 7 bases, there was a span of 10 bases. The CDR3 totals 12 residues. Germline CDR1 reads MNHEY; CDR2 reads SMNVEV (reference sequence).